This T cell receptor (beta chain) was obtained from a study of technical replicates of blood from a handful of donors. V shed 0 bases, J shed 6 bases, and the junction held 3 bases outside the gene matches. Germline V gene lookup returns CDR1 MNHNS and CDR2 SASEGT. The CDR3 spans 14 residues. Profiling relied on immunoSEQ multiplex PCR, and the TCRdb table lists in-frame clones only, not all of them. The data show 10,000 to 15,000 clones, about 94% seen once. Sequencing was done on a sample of PBMCs. The chain recombines TRBV6-1 with TRBJ2-7, with TRBD2 matching over 9 bases. This TCR came from a human donor in good health. CDR3: CASSEASGSSEQYF. In DNA, the CDR3 is TGTGCCAGCAGTGAAGCTAGCGGGAGTTCCGAGCAGTACTTC.